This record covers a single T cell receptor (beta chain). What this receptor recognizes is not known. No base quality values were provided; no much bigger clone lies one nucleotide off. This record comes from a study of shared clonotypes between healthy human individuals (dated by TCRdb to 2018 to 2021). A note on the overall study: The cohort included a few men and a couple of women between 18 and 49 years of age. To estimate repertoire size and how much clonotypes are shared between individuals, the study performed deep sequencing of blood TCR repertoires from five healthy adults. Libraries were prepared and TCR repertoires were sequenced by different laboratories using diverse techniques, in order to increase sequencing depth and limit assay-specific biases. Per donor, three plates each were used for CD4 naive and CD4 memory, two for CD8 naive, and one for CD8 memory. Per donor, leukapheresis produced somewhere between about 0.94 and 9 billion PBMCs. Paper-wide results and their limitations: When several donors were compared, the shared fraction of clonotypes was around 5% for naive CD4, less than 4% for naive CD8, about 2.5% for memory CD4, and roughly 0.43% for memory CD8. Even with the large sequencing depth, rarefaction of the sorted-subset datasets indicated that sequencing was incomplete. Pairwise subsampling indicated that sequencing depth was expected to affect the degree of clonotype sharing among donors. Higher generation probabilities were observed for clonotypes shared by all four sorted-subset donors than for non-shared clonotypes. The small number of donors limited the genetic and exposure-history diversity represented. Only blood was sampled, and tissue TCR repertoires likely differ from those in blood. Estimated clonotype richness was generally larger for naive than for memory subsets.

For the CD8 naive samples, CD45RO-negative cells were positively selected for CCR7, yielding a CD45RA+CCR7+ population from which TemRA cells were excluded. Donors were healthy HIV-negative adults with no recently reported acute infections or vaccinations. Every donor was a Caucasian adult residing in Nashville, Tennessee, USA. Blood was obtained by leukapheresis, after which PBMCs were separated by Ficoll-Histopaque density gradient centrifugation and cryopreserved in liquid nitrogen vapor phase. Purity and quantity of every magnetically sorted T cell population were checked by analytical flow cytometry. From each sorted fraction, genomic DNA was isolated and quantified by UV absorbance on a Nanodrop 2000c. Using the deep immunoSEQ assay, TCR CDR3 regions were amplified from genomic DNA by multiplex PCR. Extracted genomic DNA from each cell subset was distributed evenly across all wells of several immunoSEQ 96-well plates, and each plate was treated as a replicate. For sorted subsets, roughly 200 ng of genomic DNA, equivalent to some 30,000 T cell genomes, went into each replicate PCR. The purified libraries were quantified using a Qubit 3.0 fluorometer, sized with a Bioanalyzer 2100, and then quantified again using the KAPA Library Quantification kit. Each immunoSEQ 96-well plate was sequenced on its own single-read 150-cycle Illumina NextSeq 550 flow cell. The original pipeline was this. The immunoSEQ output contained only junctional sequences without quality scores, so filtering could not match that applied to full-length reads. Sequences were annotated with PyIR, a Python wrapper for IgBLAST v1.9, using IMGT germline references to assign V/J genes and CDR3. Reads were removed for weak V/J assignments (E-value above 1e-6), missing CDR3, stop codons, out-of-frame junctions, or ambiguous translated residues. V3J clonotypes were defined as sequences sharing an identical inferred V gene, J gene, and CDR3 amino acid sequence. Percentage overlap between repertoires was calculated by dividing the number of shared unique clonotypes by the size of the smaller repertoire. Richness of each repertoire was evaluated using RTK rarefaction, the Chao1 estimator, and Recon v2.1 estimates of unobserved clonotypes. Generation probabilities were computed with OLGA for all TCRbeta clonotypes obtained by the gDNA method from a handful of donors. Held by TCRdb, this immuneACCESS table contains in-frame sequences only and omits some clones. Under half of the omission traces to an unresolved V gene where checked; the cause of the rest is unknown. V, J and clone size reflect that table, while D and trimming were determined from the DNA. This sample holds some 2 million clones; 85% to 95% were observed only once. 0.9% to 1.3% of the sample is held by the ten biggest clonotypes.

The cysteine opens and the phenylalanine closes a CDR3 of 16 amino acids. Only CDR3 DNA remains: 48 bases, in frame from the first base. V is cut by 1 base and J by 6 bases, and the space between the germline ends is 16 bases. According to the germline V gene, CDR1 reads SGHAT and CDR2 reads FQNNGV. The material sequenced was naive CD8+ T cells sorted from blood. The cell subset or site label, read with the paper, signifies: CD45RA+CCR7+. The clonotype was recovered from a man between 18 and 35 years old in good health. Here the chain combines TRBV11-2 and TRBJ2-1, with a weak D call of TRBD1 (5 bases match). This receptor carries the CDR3 CASSLVTVQRGNEQFF. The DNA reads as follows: TGTGCCAGCAGCTTAGTGACAGTCCAAAGAGGCAATGAGCAGTTCTTC.